The 22 T cell receptor beta chains listed next were all sequenced from one sample in a study of vaccination effects on CD4 cells after COVID-19. Some clones are missing from TCRdb's copy, which holds only in-frame ones; the method was immunoSEQ multiplex PCR. This sample has more than 60,000 clones, with 70% to 75% found just once. When 10 to 11 days of culture had elapsed, CD4+ T cells were isolated. Two-dose vaccination with either BNT162b2 or mRNA-1273 was given to the participants. Their recognized antigens are unknown. The source material was CD4+ T cells from PBMCs cultured without peptide, sampled after COVID-19 vaccination. The receptors were sampled from a human donor who received a COVID-19 vaccine.

The V gene is TRBV5-1, the J gene TRBJ1-4; the D is unclear. Germline assignment: CDR1 SGHRS and CDR2 YFSETQ. V lost 4 bases and J 6 bases, leaving 16 bases between the germline ends. The CDR3 length is 15 residues. For the CDR3, the DNA is TGCGCCAGCAGCCTCTACGGGGAGGCGTATGAAAAACTGTTTTTT. As protein: CASSLYGEAYEKLFF.

The chain recombines TRBV7-2 with TRBJ2-5, with no clear D. CDR3 length: 14 residues. Germline V gene sequence: CDR1 SGHTA, CDR2 FQGNSA. Trimming shortened V by 2 bases and J by 2 bases, and 9 bases separated the two germline ends. Here the CDR3 DNA reads TGTGCCAGCAGCTTATTAACGGCTCAAGAGACCCAGTACTTC. It translates to CASSLLTAQETQYF.

This chain links TRBV27 with TRBJ1-5; D unclear. Trimming left V 2 bases short and J 6 bases short, with 11 bases between. CDR1 is MNHEY, CDR2 SMNVEV, per germline (reference sequence). There are 14 residues in the CDR3. Here the CDR3 DNA reads TGTGCCAGCAGTTTACACTCAGGCAGTCAGCCCCAGCATTTT. Its translation is CASSLHSGSQPQHF.

The rearrangement links TRBV5-1 to TRBJ2-3, with D hard to call. This CDR3 spans 13 amino acids. Looked up from germline, CDR1 is SGHRS and CDR2 is YFSETQ. Trimming pared 4 bases from V and 2 bases from J, leaving 8 bases between. The CDR3, as DNA: TGCGCCAGCAGCATAGATTACACAGATACGCAGTATTTT. This encodes CASSIDYTDTQYF. Variable domain in full (rest from reference TRBV5-1 and TRBJ2-3): KAGVTQTPRYLIKTRGQQVTLSCSPISGHRSVSWYQQTPGQGLQFLFEYFSETQRNKGNFPGRFSGRQFSNSRSEMNVSTLELGDSALYLCASSIDYTDTQYFGPGTRLTVL.

V usage is TRBV6-5 and J usage is TRBJ2-3; 7 bases align to TRBD1. Trimming removed 8 bases from V and 3 bases from J; junction bases left unmatched: 5. Germline CDR1 reads MNHEY; CDR2 reads SVGAGI. The CDR3 contains 13 residues. This CDR3 reads CASRRQGTDTQYF. Written as DNA, the CDR3 is TGTGCCAGCCGAAGACAGGGAACAGATACGCAGTATTTT.

This clone was counted only a few times. The chain combines TRBV7-8 with TRBJ1-2; D gene unclear. CDR1 is SGHVS, CDR2 FQNEAQ, per germline. V was shortened by 5 bases and J by 1 base, with 2 bases between the two germline ends. The CDR3 totals 11 residues. CDR3 region: CASSNNYGYTF. The CDR3 DNA sequence: TGTGCCAGCAGCAATAACTATGGCTACACCTTC.

The genes are TRBV9 and TRBJ2-2, with D tentatively TRBD2 (5 bases). CDR3 length: 16 residues. Germline CDR1 and CDR2: SGDLS and YYNGEE. Trimming removed 0 bases from V and 4 bases from J, with 13 bases in between. CDR3 region: CASSVGTGTGTGELFF. The CDR3 DNA reads TGTGCCAGCAGCGTAGGGACGGGAACGGGCACCGGGGAGCTGTTTTTT.

This clone was counted only a few times. V is TRBV10-2 and J is TRBJ1-2, with D uncertain. Looked up from germline, CDR1 is WSHSY and CDR2 is SAAADI. The V end was cut by 6 bases, the J end by 1 base, with 9 bases between. The CDR3 is 13 residues long. For the CDR3, the DNA is TGCGCCAGCAGCAATACAGTTAACTATGGCTACACCTTC. It encodes CASSNTVNYGYTF.

The CDR3 sequence: CASSLAGAFNEKLFF. In DNA, the CDR3 is TGTGCCAGCAGCTTAGCTGGGGCCTTTAATGAAAAACTGTTTTTT. The chain links TRBV7-9 to TRBJ1-4; the D gene is possibly TRBD1 (5 bases). Germline CDR1 SEHNR, CDR2 FQNEAQ (reference sequence). With 0 bases removed from V and 4 bases from J, the gap between germline ends came to 9 bases. The CDR3 contains 15 residues.

The chain is built from TRBV5-1 and TRBJ2-5; D remains ambiguous. There are 14 residues in the CDR3. V lost 0 bases and J lost 0, with 6 bases in between. Germline lookup yields CDR1 SGHRS and CDR2 YFSETQ. The DNA of the CDR3 is TGCGCCAGCAGCTTGGTCAAGAACCAAGAGACCCAGTACTTC. Translation: CASSLVKNQETQYF.

This clone was observed a few times. V usage is TRBV7-2 and J usage is TRBJ2-1; TRBD1 or TRBD2 may be the D gene (5 bases each). The V end lost 1 base, the J end lost 7 bases, and 17 bases lay between the germline ends. Germline CDR1 and CDR2: SGHTA and FQGNSA. The CDR3 consists of 16 residues. CDR3 nucleotides: TGTGCCAGCAGCTTAGAGAGGGGCTGGGGTTGGAATGAGCAGTTCTTC. As protein: CASSLERGWGWNEQFF.

This chain connects TRBV19 to TRBJ1-6; D remains unclear. The V end was cut by 4 bases, the J end by 6 bases, with 7 bases between. CDR1 and CDR2 (germline): LNHDA, SQIVND (reference sequence). The CDR3 contains 13 residues. CDR3 sequence: CASSTVANSPLHF. CDR3 bases: TGTGCCAGTAGTACGGTGGCTAATTCACCCCTCCACTTT.

The chain carries TRBV27 and TRBJ2-1; a possible D gene is TRBD2 (5 bases). Trimming left V 1 base short and J 7 bases short, with 17 bases between. CDR1 MNHEY and CDR2 SMNVEV come from the germline V gene (reference sequence). The CDR3 is 16 amino acids. CDR3 loop: CASSLLRGSAENEQFF. Written as DNA, the CDR3 is TGTGCCAGCAGTTTATTACGGGGATCAGCGGAAAATGAGCAGTTCTTC.

J is TRBJ2-5 and V is TRBV24-1, with D possibly matching TRBD2 (6 bases). The germline V and J ends were trimmed by 4 bases and 2 bases, with 13 bases remaining between them. The V gene's germline CDR1 is KGHDR and CDR2 SFDVKD. The CDR3 contains 15 residues. The CDR3 DNA sequence: TGTGCCACCAGTGACCGCGGGACGGAGCAAGAGACCCAGTACTTC. Translated, it gives CATSDRGTEQETQYF.

This sequence joins TRBV6-5 and TRBJ1-1, with TRBD1 matching 9 bases. Germline-derived CDR1 and CDR2 are MNHEY and SVGAGI. V lost 6 bases and J lost 0; bases outside the gene matches: 2. The CDR3 runs 14 residues. CDR3 sequence reads: CASSRDRVNTEAFF. CDR3 DNA sequence: TGTGCCAGCAGCCGGGACAGGGTGAACACTGAAGCTTTCTTT.

The V call is TRBV18, the J call TRBJ1-5; 9 bases map to TRBD1. Unmatched junction bases numbered 3, after V lost 6 bases and J lost 3 bases. Germline V lookup: CDR1 KGHSH, CDR2 LQKENI. There are 14 residues in the CDR3. The CDR3 here is CASSGQGNNQPQHF. CDR3 DNA sequence: TGTGCCAGCTCCGGACAGGGGAACAATCAGCCCCAGCATTTT.

Only a few counts were recorded for this clone. The chain links TRBV12-3 or TRBV12-4 to TRBJ1-1, with D unclear. Between the trimmed V and J ends, which lost 7 bases and 11 bases, there was a span of 17 bases. The CDR3 runs to 12 residues. The CDR3 reads CASTLWGFWAFF. Here the CDR3 DNA reads TGTGCCAGCACCCTTTGGGGATTCTGGGCTTTCTTT.

This clone was seen a few times. V gene TRBV3-1 (or the pseudogene TRBV3-2) combines with J gene TRBJ1-1, with 7 bases matching TRBD1. V shed 4 bases and J 1 base; nucleotides not matched to a gene: 6. This CDR3 has 15 residues. CDR1 and CDR2 from the germline V gene are LGHDT and YNNKEL (reference sequence). The CDR3 DNA reads as TGTGCCAGCAGCCCACGGGACAGATCGAACACTGAAGCTTTCTTT. Translation gives CASSPRDRSNTEAFF.

V is TRBV3-1 (or the pseudogene TRBV3-2) and J is TRBJ1-2; unclear D gene. The V and J ends lost 4 bases and 2 bases respectively, with 8 bases between them. This CDR3 region has 13 residues. Germline CDR1 reads LGHDT; CDR2 reads YNNKEL (reference sequence). The CDR3 reads CASSPQSNYGYTF. As DNA, the CDR3 is TGTGCCAGCAGCCCCCAGAGCAACTATGGCTACACCTTC.

The chain employs TRBV19 and TRBJ2-1; 8 nucleotides line up with TRBD2. V gave up 8 bases and J gave up 8 bases; unmatched junction bases: 17. Germline V gives CDR1 LNHDA, CDR2 SQIVND (reference sequence). The CDR3 is made up of 16 amino acids. DNA of the CDR3: TGTGCCAGTGCCATGGGGGGAGCGGGGGCTCAGGATGAGCAGTTCTTC. Translated: CASAMGGAGAQDEQFF.

This chain joins TRBV11-2 and TRBJ1-2, with TRBD1 matching 9 bases. The ends lost 5 bases at V and 7 bases at J; junction bases unmatched: 5. Germline lookup yields CDR1 SGHAT and CDR2 FQNNGV. The CDR3 runs 13 residues. CDR3 protein: CASSQQGAGGYTF. The CDR3 coding sequence is TGTGCCAGCAGCCAACAGGGGGCCGGTGGCTACACCTTC.

The chain uses TRBV5-5 and TRBJ1-4, with 7 bases lining up with TRBD1. Losses at the gene ends were 4 bases for V and 7 bases for J; bases not matched to a gene: 7. Germline V gene lookup returns CDR1 SGHKS and CDR2 YYEKEE (reference sequence). The CDR3 is 14 amino acids. The chain's CDR3 is CASSRDRAGEKLFF. The CDR3 DNA sequence: TGTGCCAGCAGCCGCGACAGGGCTGGTGAAAAACTGTTTTTT.